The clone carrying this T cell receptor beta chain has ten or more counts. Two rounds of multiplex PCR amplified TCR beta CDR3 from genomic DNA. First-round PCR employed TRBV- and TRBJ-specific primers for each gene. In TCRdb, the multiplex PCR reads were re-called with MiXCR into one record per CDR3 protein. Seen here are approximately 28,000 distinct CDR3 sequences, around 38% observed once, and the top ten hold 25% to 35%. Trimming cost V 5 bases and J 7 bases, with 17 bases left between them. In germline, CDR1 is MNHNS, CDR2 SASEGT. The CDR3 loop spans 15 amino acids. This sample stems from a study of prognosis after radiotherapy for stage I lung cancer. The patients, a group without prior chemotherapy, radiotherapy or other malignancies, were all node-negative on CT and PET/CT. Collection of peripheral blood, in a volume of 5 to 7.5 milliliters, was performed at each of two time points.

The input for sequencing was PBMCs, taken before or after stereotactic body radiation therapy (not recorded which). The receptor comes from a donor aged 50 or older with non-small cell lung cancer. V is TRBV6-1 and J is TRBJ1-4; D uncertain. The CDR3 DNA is TGTGCCAGCAGTCCGAGATTAGCTGGACGTGAAAAACTGTTTTTT. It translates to CASSPRLAGREKLFF.